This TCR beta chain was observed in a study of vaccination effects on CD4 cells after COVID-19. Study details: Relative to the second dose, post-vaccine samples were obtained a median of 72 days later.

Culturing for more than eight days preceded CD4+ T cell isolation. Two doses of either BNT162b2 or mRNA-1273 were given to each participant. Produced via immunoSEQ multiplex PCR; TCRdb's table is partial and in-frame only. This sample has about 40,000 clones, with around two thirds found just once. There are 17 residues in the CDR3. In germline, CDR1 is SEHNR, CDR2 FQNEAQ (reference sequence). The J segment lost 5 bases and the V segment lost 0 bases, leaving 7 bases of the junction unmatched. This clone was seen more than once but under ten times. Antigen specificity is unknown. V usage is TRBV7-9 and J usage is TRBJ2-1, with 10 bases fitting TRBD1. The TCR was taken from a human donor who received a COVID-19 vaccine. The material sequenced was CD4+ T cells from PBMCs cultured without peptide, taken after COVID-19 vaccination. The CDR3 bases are TGTGCCAGCAGCTTAGCCCCCGACAGGGGGCTAGACAATGAGCAGTTCTTC. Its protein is CASSLAPDRGLDNEQFF.